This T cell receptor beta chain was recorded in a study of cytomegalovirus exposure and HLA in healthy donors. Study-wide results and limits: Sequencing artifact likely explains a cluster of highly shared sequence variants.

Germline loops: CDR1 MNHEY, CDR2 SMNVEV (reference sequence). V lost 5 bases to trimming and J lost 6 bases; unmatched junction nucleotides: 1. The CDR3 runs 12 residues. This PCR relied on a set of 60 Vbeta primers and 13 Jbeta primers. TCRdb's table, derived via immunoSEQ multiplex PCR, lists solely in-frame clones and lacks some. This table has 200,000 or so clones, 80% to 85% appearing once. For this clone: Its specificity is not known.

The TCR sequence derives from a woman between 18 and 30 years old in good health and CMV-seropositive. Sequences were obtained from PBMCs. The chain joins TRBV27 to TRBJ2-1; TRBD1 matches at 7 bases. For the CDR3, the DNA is TGTGCCAGCAGTACAGGGGTCAATGAGCAGTTCTTC. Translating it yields CASSTGVNEQFF.